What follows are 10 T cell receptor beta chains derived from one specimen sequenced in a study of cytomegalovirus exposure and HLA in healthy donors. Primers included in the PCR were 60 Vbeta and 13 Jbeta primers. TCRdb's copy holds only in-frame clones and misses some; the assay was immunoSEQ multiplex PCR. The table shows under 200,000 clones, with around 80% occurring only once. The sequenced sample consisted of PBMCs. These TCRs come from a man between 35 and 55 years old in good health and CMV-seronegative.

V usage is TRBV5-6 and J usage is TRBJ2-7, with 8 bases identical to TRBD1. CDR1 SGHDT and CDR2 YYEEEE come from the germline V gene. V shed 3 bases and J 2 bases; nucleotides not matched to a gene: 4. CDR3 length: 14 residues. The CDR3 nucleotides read TGTGCCAGCAGCTCCGACAGGGGAGCCTACGAGCAGTACTTC. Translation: CASSSDRGAYEQYF.

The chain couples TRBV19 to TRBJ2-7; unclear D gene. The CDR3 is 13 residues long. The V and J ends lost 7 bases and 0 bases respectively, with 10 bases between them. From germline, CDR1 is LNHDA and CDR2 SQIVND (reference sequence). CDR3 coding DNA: TGTGCCAGTACTCCGACTGACTCCTACGAGCAGTACTTC. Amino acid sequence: CASTPTDSYEQYF.

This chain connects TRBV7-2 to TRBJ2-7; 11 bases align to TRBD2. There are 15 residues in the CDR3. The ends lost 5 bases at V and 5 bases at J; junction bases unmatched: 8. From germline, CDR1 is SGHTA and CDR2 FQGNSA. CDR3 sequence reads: CASSERLAGYNEQYF. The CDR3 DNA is TGTGCCAGCAGCGAACGACTAGCGGGATACAACGAGCAGTACTTC.

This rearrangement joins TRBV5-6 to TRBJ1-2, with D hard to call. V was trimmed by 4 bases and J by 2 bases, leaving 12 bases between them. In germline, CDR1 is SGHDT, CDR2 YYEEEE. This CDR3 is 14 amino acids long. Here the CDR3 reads CASSPRRQNYGYTF. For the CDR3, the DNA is TGTGCCAGCAGCCCCCGGCGGCAAAACTATGGCTACACCTTC.

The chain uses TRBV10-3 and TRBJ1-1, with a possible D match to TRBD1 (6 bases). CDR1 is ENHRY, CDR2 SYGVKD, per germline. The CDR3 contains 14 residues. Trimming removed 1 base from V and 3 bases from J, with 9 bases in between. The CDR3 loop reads CAISEYRADTEAFF. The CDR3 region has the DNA TGTGCCATCAGTGAGTACAGGGCAGACACTGAAGCTTTCTTT.

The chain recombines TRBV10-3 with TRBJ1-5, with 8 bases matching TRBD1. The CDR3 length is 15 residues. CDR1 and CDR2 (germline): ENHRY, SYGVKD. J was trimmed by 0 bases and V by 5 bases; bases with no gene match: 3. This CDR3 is CAISSGQDSNQPQHF. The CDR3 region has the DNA TGTGCCATCAGTTCGGGACAGGATAGCAATCAGCCCCAGCATTTT.

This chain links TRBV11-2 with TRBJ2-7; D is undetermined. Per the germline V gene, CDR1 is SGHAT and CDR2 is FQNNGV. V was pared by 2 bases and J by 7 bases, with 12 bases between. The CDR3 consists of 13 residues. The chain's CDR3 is CASSLLRVGEQYF. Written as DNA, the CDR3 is TGTGCCAGCAGCTTATTACGGGTCGGGGAGCAGTACTTC. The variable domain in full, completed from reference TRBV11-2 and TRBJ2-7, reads EAGVAQSPRYKIIEKRQSVAFWCNPISGHATLYWYQQILGQGPKLLIQFQNNGVVDDSQLPKDRFSAERLKGVDSTLKIQPAKLEDSAVYLCASSLLRVGEQYFGPGTRLTVT.

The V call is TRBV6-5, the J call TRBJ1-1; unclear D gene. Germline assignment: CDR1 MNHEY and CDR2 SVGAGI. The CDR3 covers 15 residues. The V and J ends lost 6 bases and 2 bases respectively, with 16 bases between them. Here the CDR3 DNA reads TGTGCCAGCAGGGAACACGGGGTTTCCAACACTGAAGCTTTCTTT. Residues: CASREHGVSNTEAFF.

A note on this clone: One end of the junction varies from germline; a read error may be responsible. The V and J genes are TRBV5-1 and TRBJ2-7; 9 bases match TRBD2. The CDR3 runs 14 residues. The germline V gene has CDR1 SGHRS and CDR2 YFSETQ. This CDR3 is CASSPGLASDEQYF. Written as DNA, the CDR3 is TGCGCCAGCAGCCCGGGACTAGCCTCCGACGAGCAGTACTTC.

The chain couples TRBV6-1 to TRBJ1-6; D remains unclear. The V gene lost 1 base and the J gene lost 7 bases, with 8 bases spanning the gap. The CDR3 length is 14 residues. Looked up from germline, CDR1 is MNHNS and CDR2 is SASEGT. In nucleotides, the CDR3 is TGTGCCAGCAGTGAAGGGACTGGAAATTCACCCCTCCACTTT. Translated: CASSEGTGNSPLHF.